The text below deals with one TCR beta chain. Per germline, CDR1 GTSNPN and CDR2 SVGIG (reference sequence). V shed 2 bases and J shed 5 bases, with 12 bases lying between them. The CDR3 is made up of 13 amino acids. The time point was: newly diagnosed GD, antithyroid drugs for less than 3 months. PBMC-derived RNA was used for the TCR library. Investigators prepared the TCR beta libraries by applying iRepertoire HTBI primers and Arm-PCR of CDR3 regions. MiXCR, applied by TCRdb to the multiplex PCR reads, yields one record per CDR3 protein. The sample shows 360,000 or so distinct CDR3 sequences, about 11% of them seen only once. This sample stems from a study of regulatory T cells in long-lasting Graves disease. The same sample was also used in a study of T cells in Graves' hyperthyroidism and ophthalmopathy.

The chain uses TRBV30 and TRBJ1-2; weak D call: TRBD1 (5 bases). The material was peripheral blood mononuclear cells (PBMCs), obtained at new diagnosis, from a patient treated with antithyroid drugs. This sequence was found in a woman between 18 and 29 years old with Graves disease. Written as DNA, the CDR3 is TGTGCCTGGAGTCCCAAGGGGCGGTATGGCTACACCTTC. Residues: CAWSPKGRYGYTF.